The 18 T cell receptor beta chains below were found in one sample sequenced in a study of cytomegalovirus exposure and HLA in healthy donors. PCR primers comprised 60 Vbeta and 13 Jbeta primers. Here immunoSEQ multiplex PCR was the method, and the copy in TCRdb shows in-frame clones only, minus some. The profile shows some 140,000 clones, approximately 60% of them singletons. The sample consisted of PBMCs. Receptor source: a human donor in good health.

This clone was observed a handful of times. The chain links TRBV28 to TRBJ1-1; D not certain. CDR3 length: 15 residues. With 5 bases removed from V and 1 base from J, the gap between germline ends came to 14 bases. Germline V lookup: CDR1 MDHEN, CDR2 SYDVKM. The CDR3 coding sequence is TGTGCCAGCAGTAGACTACGCGGCAGGAACACTGAAGCTTTCTTT. This gives the protein CASSRLRGRNTEAFF.

This clone was observed once. The genes are TRBV5-4 and TRBJ2-3, with D unresolved. This CDR3 has 14 amino acids. Trimming pared 0 bases from V and 1 base from J, leaving 6 bases between. Germline loops: CDR1 SGHNT, CDR2 YYREEE (reference sequence). For the CDR3, the DNA is TGTGCCAGCAGCTTGGCGGTGGGCACAGATACGCAGTATTTT. This encodes CASSLAVGTDTQYF. Complete variable domain (other parts from reference TRBV5-4 and TRBJ2-3): ETGVTQSPTHLIKTRGQQVTLRCSSQSGHNTVSWYQQALGQGPQFIFQYYREEENGRGNFPPRFSGLQFPNYSSELNVNALELDDSALYLCASSLAVGTDTQYFGPGTRLTVL.

The V call is TRBV9, the J call TRBJ2-3, with 9 bases identical to TRBD2. The CDR3 has 16 amino acids. Germline V gives CDR1 SGDLS, CDR2 YYNGEE. The DNA of the CDR3 is TGTGCTACGCGGGGGCGGGCTAGCGGGACGTCAGATACGCAGTATTTT. Amino acid sequence: CATRGRASGTSDTQYF.

The rearrangement links TRBV6-1 to TRBJ2-5, with D possibly matching TRBD1 (6 bases). Gene TRBJ2-7 matches the end of the DNA better, so the J call may be wrong. In germline, CDR1 is MNHNS, CDR2 SASEGT. The CDR3 has 14 residues. The CDR3 sequence is CASRGQSYSYEQYF. As DNA, the CDR3 is TGTGCCAGCAGAGGACAGAGCTACTCCTACGAGCAGTACTTC.

The chain employs TRBV19 and TRBJ2-7, with 11 positions matching TRBD2. Germline lookup yields CDR1 LNHDA and CDR2 SQIVND (reference sequence). V shed 4 bases, J shed 4 bases, and the junction held 15 bases outside the gene matches. The CDR3 extends over 18 amino acids. CDR3 sequence (DNA): TGTGCCAGTAGTAAGGGGGCCCGACTAGCGGGAAAACCTTACGAGCAGTACTTC. It specifies CASSKGARLAGKPYEQYF.

The genes are TRBV10-3 and TRBJ2-1; 8 bases are a match to TRBD2. The J segment lost 5 bases and the V segment lost 6 bases, leaving 6 bases of the junction unmatched. From germline, CDR1 is ENHRY and CDR2 SYGVKD. The CDR3 spans 14 residues. The CDR3 spells CAISRAGENNEQFF. The CDR3 nucleotides read TGTGCCATCAGCCGAGCGGGGGAGAACAATGAGCAGTTCTTC.

J is TRBJ2-1 and V is TRBV11-3, with 11 positions matching TRBD2. From germline, CDR1 is SGHNT and CDR2 YENEEA. The V gene end was trimmed by 5 bases and the J gene end by 7 bases; junction bases not matched to a gene: 7. The CDR3 is made up of 15 amino acids. Here the CDR3 DNA reads TGTGCCAGCAGCGCTCCTAGCGGGAGGAGGAATGAGCAGTTCTTC. It codes for CASSAPSGRRNEQFF.

The J gene is TRBJ2-5, the V gene TRBV7-2, with a possible D match to TRBD2 (5 bases). The CDR3 runs 13 residues. Germline CDR1 and CDR2: SGHTA and FQGNSA. V lost 2 bases to trimming and J lost 4 bases, with 8 bases between them. In nucleotides, the CDR3 is TGTGCCAGCAGCTTAAGAAGCGGAGAGACCCAGTACTTC. It is translated as CASSLRSGETQYF.

This clone occurred once. The chain couples TRBV5-1 to TRBJ2-7; TRBD1 agrees at 9 bases. Looked up from germline, CDR1 is SGHRS and CDR2 is YFSETQ. The CDR3 covers 15 residues. Trimming removed 4 bases from V and 2 bases from J; junction bases left unmatched: 7. The CDR3 loop is CASSVGQGNTYEQYF. In DNA, the CDR3 is TGCGCCAGCAGCGTGGGACAGGGAAATACCTACGAGCAGTACTTC.

The V and J genes are TRBV6-6 and TRBJ1-1; D is unresolved. V was trimmed by 6 bases and J by 0 bases, leaving 8 bases between them. This CDR3 has 13 amino acids. Looked up from germline, CDR1 is MNHNY and CDR2 is SVGAGI (reference sequence). The CDR3 region is CASSPTLNTEAFF. For the CDR3, the DNA is TGTGCCAGCAGCCCGACACTGAACACTGAAGCTTTCTTT.

This chain joins TRBV10-3 and TRBJ2-3, with a weak D call TRBD2 (5 bases). This CDR3 spans 16 amino acids. Germline loops: CDR1 ENHRY, CDR2 SYGVKD. The V end lost 3 bases, the J end lost 1 base, and 14 bases lay between the germline ends. The DNA of the CDR3 is TGTGCCATCAGTGACACGCCGCGGGCTGGCACAGATACGCAGTATTTT. Its protein is CAISDTPRAGTDTQYF.

The rearrangement uses TRBV9 and TRBJ2-5; 9 nucleotides match TRBD2. The J call could be wrong; TRBJ2-7 is a better fit for the DNA end. The CDR3 is 15 residues long. Germline V gives CDR1 SGDLS, CDR2 YYNGEE. CDR3: CASSVGLAGTYEQYF. CDR3 in DNA: TGTGCCAGCAGCGTAGGGCTAGCGGGGACCTACGAGCAGTACTTC.

The V gene is TRBV7-9, the J gene TRBJ2-2; the match to TRBD2 covers 8 bases. J was trimmed by 4 bases and V by 5 bases; bases with no gene match: 9. CDR3 size: 16 residues. Germline V gene lookup returns CDR1 SEHNR and CDR2 FQNEAQ (reference sequence). This CDR3 reads CASSRERTSLTGELFF. The CDR3 coding sequence is TGTGCCAGCAGCCGAGAGAGGACTAGCCTCACCGGGGAGCTGTTTTTT.

The V call is TRBV19, the J call TRBJ2-7, with 7 bases matching TRBD2. V shed 6 bases, J shed 7 bases, and the junction held 15 bases outside the gene matches. CDR3 length: 15 residues. Germline V lookup: CDR1 LNHDA, CDR2 SQIVND (reference sequence). In DNA form, the CDR3 reads TGTGCCAGTAGCCCAGGACTAGTGAGGACGAGGGAGCAGTACTTC. Translated: CASSPGLVRTREQYF.

With respect to this clone: One end of the junction varies from germline; a read error may be responsible. This rearrangement joins TRBV6-5 to TRBJ2-7; 11 nucleotides agree with TRBD2. This CDR3 contains 13 residues. Germline values: CDR1 MNHEY, CDR2 SVGAGI. The CDR3 here is CASSPGTSGAASF. CDR3 sequence (DNA): TGTGCCAGCAGTCCCGGGACTAGCGGCGCTGCGTCCTTC.

The gene calls are TRBV27 and TRBJ1-5, with TRBD1 matching over 7 bases. Germline trimming cut 3 bases from V and 3 bases from J; bases unmatched to any gene: 2. This CDR3 contains 14 residues. CDR1 and CDR2 from the germline V gene are MNHEY and SMNVEV (reference sequence). The CDR3 bases are TGTGCCAGCAGTTTTGACAGGGACAATCAGCCCCAGCATTTT. Protein sequence: CASSFDRDNQPQHF.

V is TRBV28 and J is TRBJ1-5, with a tentative D call TRBD1 (5 bases). V lost 3 bases, J lost 4 bases, and 10 bases lay in between. The CDR3 spans 14 residues. Germline assignment: CDR1 MDHEN and CDR2 SYDVKM. CDR3 nucleotide sequence: TGTGCCAGCAGTTTCGTACAGGTAAATCAGCCCCAGCATTTT. Its translation: CASSFVQVNQPQHF.

This chain links TRBV9 with TRBJ2-3, with no clear D. Germline V lookup: CDR1 SGDLS, CDR2 YYNGEE. This CDR3 spans 14 amino acids. Trimming took off 2 bases at V and 6 bases at J, with 13 bases between the two ends. The CDR3 DNA is TGTGCCAGCAGCGTTTTTCTAGACCGGGATACGCAGTATTTT. Protein: CASSVFLDRDTQYF.